The 5 T cell receptor beta chains below were found in one sample sequenced in a study of blood T cell repertoires in COVID-19. Libraries were prepared by immunoSEQ multiplex PCR; TCRdb keeps only in-frame clonotypes and omits some of them. The sample contains around 120,000 clones, over 80% of which appear only once. Sequenced input: peripheral blood. Every receptor here comes from a man in his 70s with acute or convalescent COVID-19.

This clone was seen a handful of times. The chain combines TRBV19 with TRBJ2-3, with 11 nucleotides matching TRBD2. The ends lost 9 bases at V and 6 bases at J; junction bases unmatched: 11. In germline, CDR1 is LNHDA, CDR2 SQIVND (reference sequence). The CDR3 covers 15 residues. The CDR3 here is CASSGRRLAGDTQYF. CDR3 DNA: TGTGCCAGCTCTGGACGGCGACTAGCGGGGGATACGCAGTATTTT.

This clone showed up just a few times. The rearrangement links TRBV7-9 to TRBJ2-5, with 8 bases that match TRBD2. This CDR3 is built from 14 residues. In germline, CDR1 is SEHNR, CDR2 FQNEAQ (reference sequence). Trimming took 7 bases from V and 3 from J; bases not matched to a gene: 7. DNA for the CDR3: TGTGCCAGCACTTATAGCGGGACCAAAGAGACCCAGTACTTC. This codes for CASTYSGTKETQYF.

The V call is TRBV19, the J call TRBJ1-2; possibly TRBD1 for D (6 bases). The V gene's germline CDR1 is LNHDA and CDR2 SQIVND (reference sequence). Trimming removed 7 bases at V and 4 bases at J, with 19 bases between. The CDR3 consists of 15 residues. CDR3 nucleotides: TGTGCCAGTACCCCCCGACAGGACCGGTCCTATGGCTACACCTTC. Protein product: CASTPRQDRSYGYTF.

This clone was counted ten times or more. The chain joins TRBV6-5 to TRBJ2-1; the match to TRBD1 covers 7 bases. The CDR3 covers 12 residues. Per germline, CDR1 MNHEY and CDR2 SVGAGI. V trimming: 9 bases; J trimming: 10 bases; junction bases outside the gene matches: 9. The CDR3 coding sequence is TGTGCCAGGAGGGGGCGCGGAAGGGAGCAGTTCTTC. It translates to CARRGRGREQFF.

This chain links TRBV11-2 with TRBJ1-1; 12 positions match TRBD1. The V and J ends lost 6 bases and 11 bases, in that order; junction bases with no gene match: 7. The germline V gene has CDR1 SGHAT and CDR2 FQNNGV. CDR3 length: 13 amino acids. This CDR3 is CASRPGQGAKAFF. The CDR3 coding sequence is TGTGCCAGCAGACCGGGACAGGGGGCGAAGGCTTTCTTT.